The T cell receptor (beta chain) under discussion was sequenced for a study of T-cell memory formation after mild COVID-19. General observations from the study: Memory from before infection featured some responding clones, which suggests cross-reactive memory joined.

This clonotype appeared a few times. No antigen is known for it. TCRdb reanalysed the 5' RACE reads using MiXCR and keeps one entry per CDR3 protein. The sample records some 300,000 distinct CDR3 sequences, 20% to 25% being singletons. The V segment lost 8 bases and the J segment 2 bases; nucleotides outside the gene matches: 9. Per germline, CDR1 MNHEY and CDR2 SVGAGI. The CDR3 loop spans 15 amino acids. The source of this sequence is a man younger than 30 who had mild COVID-19 (a few samples of this study predate the infection). Cell type and time point are not known. Sequences were obtained from PBMCs or a T cell subset sorted from them (not recorded which). V is TRBV6-5 and J is TRBJ2-3; 8 bases align to TRBD2. The CDR3 sequence is CASRPGGRYTDTQYF. The CDR3 nucleotides read TGTGCCAGCCGACCGGGGGGGCGATACACAGATACGCAGTATTTT.